A selection of T cell receptor beta chains follows, all from one sample in a study of cytomegalovirus exposure and HLA in healthy donors. Sequenced by immunoSEQ multiplex PCR; TCRdb stores in-frame clones only, minus some. The repertoire holds 100,000 to 150,000 clones, about three quarters seen once, with around 2.1% in the top ten. Sequencing was performed on PBMCs. The receptor source for this set is a man aged 45-65 years in good health and CMV-seronegative. Both conserved end residues are part of each CDR3. A D gene is named only where the DNA matches it firmly. Clone sizes are given selectively: once, few, many, or a class where the clone is expanded.

CDR3	DNA	size	D	V	J
CASSIDRDGSGEQYF	TGTGCCAGTAGTATAGATCGTGACGGTTCGGGTGAGCAGTACTTC	once	.	TRBV19	TRBJ2-7
CASSRDRGDEKLFF	TGTGCCAGCAGCCGGGACAGGGGGGATGAAAAACTGTTTTTT	.	TRBD1	TRBV2	TRBJ1-4
CASSSGYYGYTF	TGTGCCAGCTCATCGGGGTACTATGGCTACACCTTC	.	.	TRBV18	TRBJ1-2
CASSVQAETGELFF	TGCGCCAGCAGTGTGCAAGCCGAGACCGGGGAGCTGTTTTTT	.	.	TRBV10-1	TRBJ2-2
CAITAGWGAEAFF	TGTGCCATCACTGCCGGTTGGGGGGCTGAAGCTTTCTTT	few	.	TRBV10-3	TRBJ1-1
CASSLGGQGGSEQFF	TGCGCCAGCAGCTTGGGTGGACAGGGAGGGAGTGAGCAGTTCTTC	.	.	TRBV5-1	TRBJ2-1
CASSLAGYRNQPQHF	TGTGCCAGCAGCTTAGCGGGGTATCGCAATCAGCCCCAGCATTTT	once	.	TRBV5-6	TRBJ1-5
CASSLTPSTGDNEKLFF	TGCGCCAGCAGTCTCACCCCATCGACAGGGGATAATGAAAAACTGTTTTTT	few	TRBD1	TRBV23-1	TRBJ1-4
CASSITDTQYF	TGTGCCAGCAGCATTACAGATACGCAGTATTTT	.	.	TRBV2	TRBJ2-3
CASSPGGGSEAFF	TGTGCCAGCAGCCCTGGTGGAGGGTCTGAAGCTTTCTTT	.	.	TRBV7-3	TRBJ1-1
CASSLGQGARSGNTIYF	TGTGCCAGCAGCCTGGGACAGGGGGCTCGCTCTGGAAACACCATATATTTT	.	TRBD1	TRBV5-4	TRBJ1-3
CASSQPGLAGNTQYF	TGTGCCAGCAGCCAACCCGGACTAGCCGGAAATACGCAGTATTTT	.	TRBD2	TRBV4-2	TRBJ2-3
CASSSHGSGGTFPQHF	TGTGCCAGCAGTTCCCACGGTTCAGGGGGTACCTTCCCCCAGCATTTT	.	TRBD1	TRBV6-5	TRBJ1-5
CASSLTFANEQFF	TGTGCCAGTAGTCTCACTTTCGCCAATGAGCAGTTCTTC	few	.	TRBV19	TRBJ2-1
CASSITEANYGYTF	TGTGCCAGCTCAATAACCGAGGCTAACTATGGCTACACCTTC	.	.	TRBV18	TRBJ1-2
CASSTRWGRFWGYTF	TGTGCCAGCAGCACGAGGTGGGGGCGGTTTTGGGGCTACACCTTC	once	.	TRBV6-1	TRBJ1-2
CASSPGQGAKSPLHF	TGTGCCAGCAGCCCTGGACAGGGGGCGAAATCACCCCTCCACTTT	.	TRBD1	TRBV14	TRBJ1-6
CATSRGAGASYEQYF	TGTGCCACCAGCAGAGGGGCAGGGGCGAGCTACGAGCAGTACTTC	.	.	TRBV15	TRBJ2-7
CASSEQGFFSGYTF	TGTGCCAGTAGTGAACAGGGGTTTTTTTCTGGCTACACCTTC	few	TRBD1	TRBV19	TRBJ1-2
CASTQGGGTEAFF	TGTGCCAGCACCCAGGGGGGTGGCACTGAAGCTTTCTTT	.	TRBD1	TRBV9	TRBJ1-1